One TCR beta chain is described in this entry. This clone's antigen is unknown. Base qualities are not at hand, and no much larger clone is one base apart. The data stem from a study of control samples from healthy donors and cancer patients (dated by TCRdb to the early 2020s). At the junction V is shortened by 5 bases and J by 3 bases; bases outside the gene matches: 3. The cysteine opens and the phenylalanine closes a CDR3 of 15 amino acids. Only the CDR3 DNA is retained, 45 bases long and in frame from the first base. The germline V gene (reference sequence) sets CDR1 to SEHNR and CDR2 to FQNEAQ. The library was generated by the immunoSEQ multiplex PCR assay. TCRdb obtained this table from immuneACCESS and retained in-frame rearrangements with V and J assigned. These tables miss some clones; where compared with another copy, unresolved V genes account for less than half of the shortfall, and the remainder is unexplained. The sample table contains some 140,000 clones; only one count was recorded for roughly 94% of them. 14% of the sample is taken by the ten largest.

The sample consisted of PBMCs. The clonotype was recovered from a man aged 55 to 69 with colorectal cancer. The chain uses TRBV7-9 and TRBJ1-6, and TRBD1 matches 8 of the central bases. The CDR3 reads as follows: CASSAGQGYNSPLHF. The sequenced DNA is TGTGCCAGCAGCGCCGGACAGGGCTATAATTCACCCCTCCACTTT.